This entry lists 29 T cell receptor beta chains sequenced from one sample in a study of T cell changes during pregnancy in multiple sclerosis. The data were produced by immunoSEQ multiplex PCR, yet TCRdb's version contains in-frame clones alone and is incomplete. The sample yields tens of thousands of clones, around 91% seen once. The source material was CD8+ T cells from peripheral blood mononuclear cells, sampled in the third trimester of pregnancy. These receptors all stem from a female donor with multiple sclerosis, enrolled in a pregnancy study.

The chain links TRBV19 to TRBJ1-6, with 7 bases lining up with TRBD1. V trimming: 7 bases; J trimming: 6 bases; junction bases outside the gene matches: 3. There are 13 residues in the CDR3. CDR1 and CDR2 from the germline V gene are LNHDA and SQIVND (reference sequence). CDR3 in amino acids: CASMQGGNSPLHF. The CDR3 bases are TGTGCCAGTATGCAGGGGGGTAATTCACCCCTCCACTTT.

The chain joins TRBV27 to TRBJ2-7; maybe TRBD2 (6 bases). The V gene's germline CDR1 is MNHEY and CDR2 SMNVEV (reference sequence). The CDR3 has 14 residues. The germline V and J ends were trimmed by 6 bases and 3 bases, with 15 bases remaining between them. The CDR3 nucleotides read TGTGCCAGCAGCCCGGCCGGGAGAATCTACGAGCAGTACTTC. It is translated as CASSPAGRIYEQYF.

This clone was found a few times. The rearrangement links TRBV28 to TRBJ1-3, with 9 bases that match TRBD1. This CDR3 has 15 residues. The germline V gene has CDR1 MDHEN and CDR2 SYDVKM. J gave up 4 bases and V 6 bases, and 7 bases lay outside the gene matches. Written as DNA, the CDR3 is TGTGCCAGCAGGAAGACAGGGGGTCCAGGAAACACCATATATTTT. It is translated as CASRKTGGPGNTIYF.

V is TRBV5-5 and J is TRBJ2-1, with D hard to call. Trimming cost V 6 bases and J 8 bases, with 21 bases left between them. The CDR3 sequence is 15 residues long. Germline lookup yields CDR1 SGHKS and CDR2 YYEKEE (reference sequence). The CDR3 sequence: CASIDSLWPGDEQFF. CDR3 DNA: TGTGCCAGCATCGACTCCCTGTGGCCTGGCGATGAGCAGTTCTTC.

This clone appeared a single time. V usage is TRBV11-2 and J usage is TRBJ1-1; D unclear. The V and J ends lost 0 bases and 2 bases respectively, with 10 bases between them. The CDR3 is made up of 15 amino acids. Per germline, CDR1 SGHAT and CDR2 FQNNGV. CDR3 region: CASSLENRPNTEAFF. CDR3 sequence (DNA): TGTGCCAGCAGCTTAGAGAACAGACCAAACACTGAAGCTTTCTTT.

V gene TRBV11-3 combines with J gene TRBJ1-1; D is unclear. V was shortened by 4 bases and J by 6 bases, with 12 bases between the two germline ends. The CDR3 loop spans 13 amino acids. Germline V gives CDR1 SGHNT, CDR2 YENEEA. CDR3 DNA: TGTGCCAGCAGCTACACCCACGGAGCTGAAGCTTTCTTT. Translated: CASSYTHGAEAFF.

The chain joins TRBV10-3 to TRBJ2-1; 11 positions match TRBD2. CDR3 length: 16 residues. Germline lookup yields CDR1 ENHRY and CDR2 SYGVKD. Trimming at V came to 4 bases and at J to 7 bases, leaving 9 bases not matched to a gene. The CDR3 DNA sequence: TGTGCCATCAGTGTTTCACTAGCGGGAGCAGCTAATGAGCAGTTCTTC. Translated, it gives CAISVSLAGAANEQFF.

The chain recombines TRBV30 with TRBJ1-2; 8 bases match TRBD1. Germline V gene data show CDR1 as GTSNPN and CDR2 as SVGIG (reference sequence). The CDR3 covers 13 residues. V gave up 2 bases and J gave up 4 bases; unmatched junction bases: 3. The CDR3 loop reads CAWSRTGSYGYTF. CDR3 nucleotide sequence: TGTGCCTGGAGTAGGACAGGGAGCTATGGCTACACCTTC.

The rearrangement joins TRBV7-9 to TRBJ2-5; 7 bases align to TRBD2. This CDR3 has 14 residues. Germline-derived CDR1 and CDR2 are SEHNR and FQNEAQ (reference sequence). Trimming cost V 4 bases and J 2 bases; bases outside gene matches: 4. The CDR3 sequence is CASSSTSKQETQYF. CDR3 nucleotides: TGTGCCAGCAGCTCGACTAGCAAGCAAGAGACCCAGTACTTC.

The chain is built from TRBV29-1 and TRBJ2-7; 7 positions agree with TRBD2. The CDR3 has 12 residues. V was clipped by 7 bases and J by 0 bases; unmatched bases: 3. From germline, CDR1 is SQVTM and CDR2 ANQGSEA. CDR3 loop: CSGWTSSYEQYF. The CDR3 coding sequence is TGCAGCGGTTGGACTAGCTCCTACGAGCAGTACTTC.

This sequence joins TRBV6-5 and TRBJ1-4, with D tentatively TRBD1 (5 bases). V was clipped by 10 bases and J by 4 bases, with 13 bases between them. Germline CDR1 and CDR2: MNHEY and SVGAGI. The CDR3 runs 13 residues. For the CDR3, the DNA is TGTGCCACCTCGGCTAGGGGTAATGAAAAACTGTTTTTT. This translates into CATSARGNEKLFF.

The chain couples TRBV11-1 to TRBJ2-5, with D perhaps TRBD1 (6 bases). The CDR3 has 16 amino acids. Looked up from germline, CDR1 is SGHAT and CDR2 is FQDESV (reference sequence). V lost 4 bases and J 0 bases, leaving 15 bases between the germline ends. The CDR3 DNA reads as TGTGCCAGCAGCTCGAACAGGGCCGAGTACCAAGAGACCCAGTACTTC. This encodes CASSSNRAEYQETQYF.

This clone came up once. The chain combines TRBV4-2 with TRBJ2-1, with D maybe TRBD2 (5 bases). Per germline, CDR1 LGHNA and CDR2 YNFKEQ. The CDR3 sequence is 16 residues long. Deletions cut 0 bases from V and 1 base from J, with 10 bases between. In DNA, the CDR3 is TGTGCCAGCAGCCAAGATAGGGCGGGTTCCTACAATGAGCAGTTCTTC. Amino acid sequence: CASSQDRAGSYNEQFF.

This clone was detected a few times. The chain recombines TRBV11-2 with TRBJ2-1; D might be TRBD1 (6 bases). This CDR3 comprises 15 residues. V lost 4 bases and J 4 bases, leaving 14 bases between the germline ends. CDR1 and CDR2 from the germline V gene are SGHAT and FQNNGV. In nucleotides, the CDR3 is TGTGCCAGCAGCTCCGGGACAAAGATTTACAATGAGCAGTTCTTC. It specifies CASSSGTKIYNEQFF.

The CDR3 coding sequence is TGCGCCAGCAGCTTGGCACCAGGGGGATTTTACGAGCAGTACTTC. Its protein is CASSLAPGGFYEQYF. The J gene is TRBJ2-7, the V gene TRBV5-1; 7 nucleotides match TRBD1. The CDR3 extends over 15 amino acids. V lost 0 bases, J lost 4 bases, and 7 bases stayed unmatched. The germline V gene encodes CDR1 SGHRS and CDR2 YFSETQ.

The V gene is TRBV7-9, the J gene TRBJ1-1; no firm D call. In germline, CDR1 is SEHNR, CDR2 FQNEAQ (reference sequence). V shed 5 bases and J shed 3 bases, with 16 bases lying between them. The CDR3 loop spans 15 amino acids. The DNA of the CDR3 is TGTGCCAGCAGCCGCTTAGTGGCAGGTCACACTGAAGCTTTCTTT. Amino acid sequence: CASSRLVAGHTEAFF.

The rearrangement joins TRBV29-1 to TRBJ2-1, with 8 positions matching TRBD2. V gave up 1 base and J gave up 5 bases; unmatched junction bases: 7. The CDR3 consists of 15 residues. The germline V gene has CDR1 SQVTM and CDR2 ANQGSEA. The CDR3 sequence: CSVEGPTSGDNEQFF. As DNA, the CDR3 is TGCAGCGTTGAAGGCCCTACTAGCGGAGACAATGAGCAGTTCTTC.

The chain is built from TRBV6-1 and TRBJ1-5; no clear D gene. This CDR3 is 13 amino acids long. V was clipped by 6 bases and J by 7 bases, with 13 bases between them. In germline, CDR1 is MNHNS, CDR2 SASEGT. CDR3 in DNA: TGTGCCAGCAGACTCGGAGGGTTGCAGCCCCAGCATTTT. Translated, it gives CASRLGGLQPQHF.

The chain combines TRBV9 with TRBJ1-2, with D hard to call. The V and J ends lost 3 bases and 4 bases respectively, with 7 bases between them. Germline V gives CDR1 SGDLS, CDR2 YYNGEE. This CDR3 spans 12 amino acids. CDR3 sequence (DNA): TGTGCCAGCAGCGGTACTTTCTATGGCTACACCTTC. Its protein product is CASSGTFYGYTF.

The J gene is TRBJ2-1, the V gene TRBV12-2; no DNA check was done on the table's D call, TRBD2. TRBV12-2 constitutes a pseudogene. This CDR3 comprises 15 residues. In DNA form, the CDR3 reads TGTGCAAGTCGCCTCTCGGCCGGGAACTACAATGAGCAGTTCTTC. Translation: CASRLSAGNYNEQFF.

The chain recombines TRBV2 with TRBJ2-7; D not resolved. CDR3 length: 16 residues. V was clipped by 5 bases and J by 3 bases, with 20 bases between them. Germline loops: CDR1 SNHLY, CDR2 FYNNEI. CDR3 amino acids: CASSKELQRFDYEQYF. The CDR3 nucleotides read TGTGCCAGCAGTAAGGAATTACAGAGATTTGACTACGAGCAGTACTTC. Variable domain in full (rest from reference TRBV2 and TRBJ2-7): EPEVTQTPSHQVTQMGQEVILRCVPISNHLYFYWYRQILGQKVEFLVSFYNNEISEKSEIFDDQFSVERPDGSNFTLKIRSTKLEDSAMYFCASSKELQRFDYEQYFGPGTRLTVT.

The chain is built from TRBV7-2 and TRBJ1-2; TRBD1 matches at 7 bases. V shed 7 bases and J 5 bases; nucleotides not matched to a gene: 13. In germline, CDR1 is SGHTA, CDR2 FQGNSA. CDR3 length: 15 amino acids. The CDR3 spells CASTPEVQGSYGYTF. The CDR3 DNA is TGTGCCAGCACCCCGGAGGTACAGGGGAGTTATGGCTACACCTTC.

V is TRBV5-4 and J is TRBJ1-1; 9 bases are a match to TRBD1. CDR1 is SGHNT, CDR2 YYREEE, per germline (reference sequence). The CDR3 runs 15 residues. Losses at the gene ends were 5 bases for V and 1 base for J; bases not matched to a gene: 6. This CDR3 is CASSWMGQGNTEAFF. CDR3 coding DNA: TGTGCCAGCAGTTGGATGGGACAGGGGAACACTGAAGCTTTCTTT.

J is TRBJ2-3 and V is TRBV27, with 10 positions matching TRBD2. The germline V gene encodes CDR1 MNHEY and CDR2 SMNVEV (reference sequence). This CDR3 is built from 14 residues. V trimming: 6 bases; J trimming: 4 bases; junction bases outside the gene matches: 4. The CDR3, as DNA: TGTGCCAGCAGCCCAGCGGGAGGGGCAGATACGCAGTATTTT. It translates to CASSPAGGADTQYF.

The CDR3 loop reads CASSVMTGHNEKLFF. CDR3 coding DNA: TGTGCCAGCAGTGTAATGACAGGGCATAATGAAAAACTGTTTTTT. This chain joins TRBV25-1 and TRBJ1-4; 7 nucleotides align to TRBD1. The germline V gene has CDR1 MGHDK and CDR2 SYGVNS. CDR3 length: 15 amino acids. V trimming: 4 bases; J trimming: 4 bases; junction bases outside the gene matches: 6.

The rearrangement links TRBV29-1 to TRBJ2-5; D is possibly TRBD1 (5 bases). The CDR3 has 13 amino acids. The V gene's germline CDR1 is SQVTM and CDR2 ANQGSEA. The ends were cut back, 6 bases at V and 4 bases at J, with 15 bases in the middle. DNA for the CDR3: TGCAGCGTAGATAGCAGGGTATCAGAGACCCAGTACTTC. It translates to CSVDSRVSETQYF.

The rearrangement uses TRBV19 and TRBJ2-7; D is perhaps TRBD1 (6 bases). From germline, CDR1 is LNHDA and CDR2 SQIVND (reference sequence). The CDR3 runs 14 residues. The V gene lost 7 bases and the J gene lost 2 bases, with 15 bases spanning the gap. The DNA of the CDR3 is TGTGCCAGTAAGTTATCAGGGGTCGCCTACGAGCAGTACTTC. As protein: CASKLSGVAYEQYF.

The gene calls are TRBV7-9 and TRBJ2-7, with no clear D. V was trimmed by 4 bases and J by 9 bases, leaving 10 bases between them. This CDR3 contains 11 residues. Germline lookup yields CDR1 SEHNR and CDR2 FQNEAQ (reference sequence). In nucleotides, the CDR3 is TGTGCCAGCAGCTCCGTAACCGGGCAGTACTTC. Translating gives CASSSVTGQYF.

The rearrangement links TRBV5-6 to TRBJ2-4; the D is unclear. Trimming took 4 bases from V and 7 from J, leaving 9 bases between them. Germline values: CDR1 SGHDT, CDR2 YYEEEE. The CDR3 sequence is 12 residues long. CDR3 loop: CASSKDGNIQYF. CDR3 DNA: TGTGCCAGCAGCAAAGACGGGAACATTCAGTACTTC.